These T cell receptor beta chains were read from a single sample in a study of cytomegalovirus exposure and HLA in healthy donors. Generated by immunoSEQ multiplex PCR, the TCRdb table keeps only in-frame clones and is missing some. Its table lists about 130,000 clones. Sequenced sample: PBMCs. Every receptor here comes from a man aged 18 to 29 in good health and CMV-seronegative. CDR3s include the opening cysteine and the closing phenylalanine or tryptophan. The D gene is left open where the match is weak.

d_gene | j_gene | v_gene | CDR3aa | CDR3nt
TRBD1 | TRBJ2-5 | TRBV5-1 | CASSYNPGQGGETQYF | TGCGCCAGCAGCTACAACCCGGGACAGGGAGGGGAGACCCAGTACTTC
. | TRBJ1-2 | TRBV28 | CASSPTRGEGNYGYTF | TGTGCCAGCAGCCCAACCAGGGGCGAGGGCAACTATGGCTACACCTTC
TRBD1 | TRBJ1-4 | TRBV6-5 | CASSPQGGWDEKLFF | TGTGCCAGCAGCCCCCAGGGGGGCTGGGATGAAAAACTGTTTTTT
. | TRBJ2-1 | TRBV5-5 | CASSLVLTPNPNEQFF | TGTGCCAGCAGCTTGGTCTTGACTCCGAACCCCAATGAGCAGTTCTTC
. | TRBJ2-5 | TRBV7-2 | CASRGRTMETQYF | TGTGCCAGCAGGGGGAGGACAATGGAGACCCAGTACTTC
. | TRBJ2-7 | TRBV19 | CASSIVPDGSGYEQYF | TGTGCCAGTAGTATAGTCCCTGATGGATCGGGATACGAGCAGTACTTC
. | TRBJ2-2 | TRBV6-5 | CASRQGNTGELFF | TGTGCCAGCAGGCAGGGCAACACCGGGGAGCTGTTTTTT
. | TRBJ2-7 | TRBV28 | CASRKTVGHPYEQYF | TGTGCCAGCAGAAAGACTGTGGGTCACCCCTACGAGCAGTACTTC
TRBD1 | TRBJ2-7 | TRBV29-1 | CSVEGTGERYEQYF | TGCAGCGTTGAAGGGACAGGGGAACGCTACGAGCAGTACTTC
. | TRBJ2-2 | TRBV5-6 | CASSKSLGRPRTGELFF | TGTGCCAGCAGCAAAAGCCTCGGAAGACCCAGGACCGGGGAGCTGTTTTTT
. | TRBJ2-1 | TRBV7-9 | CASSLVAAYNEQFF | TGTGCCAGCAGCTTAGTAGCGGCCTACAATGAGCAGTTCTTC
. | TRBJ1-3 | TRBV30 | CAWSWSSSGNTIYF | TGTGCCTGGAGTTGGTCCAGCTCTGGAAACACCATATATTTT
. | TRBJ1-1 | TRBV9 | CASSPRQGRSTEAFF | TGTGCCAGCAGCCCAAGGCAGGGGCGGAGCACTGAAGCTTTCTTT
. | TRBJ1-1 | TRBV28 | CASSLYHPGNTEAFF | TGTGCCAGCAGTTTATACCACCCCGGGAACACTGAAGCTTTCTTT
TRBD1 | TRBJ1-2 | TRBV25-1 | CASSEPTTGANYGYTF | TGTGCCAGCAGTGAACCAACGACAGGGGCTAACTATGGCTACACCTTC
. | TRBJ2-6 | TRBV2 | CASNDSPTSGANVLTF | TGTGCCAGCAACGACTCCCCGACCTCTGGGGCCAACGTCCTGACTTTC
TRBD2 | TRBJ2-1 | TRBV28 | CASSSGGSPGSYNEQFF | TGTGCCAGCAGTAGTGGCGGGAGCCCTGGGAGCTACAATGAGCAGTTCTTC
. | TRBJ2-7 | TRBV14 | CASSLYYEQYF | TGTGCCAGCAGCCTGTACTACGAGCAGTACTTC
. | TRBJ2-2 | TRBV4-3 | CASRDYTGELFF | TGCGCCAGCAGGGACTACACCGGGGAGCTGTTTTTT
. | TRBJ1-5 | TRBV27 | CASSVASSNQPQHF | TGTGCCAGCTCTGTTGCGAGTAGCAATCAGCCCCAGCATTTT
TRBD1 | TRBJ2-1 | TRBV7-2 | CASSRQGDEQFF | TGTGCCAGCAGCCGACAGGGGGATGAGCAGTTCTTC
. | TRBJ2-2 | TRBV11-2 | CASSFGAGELFF | TGTGCCAGCAGCTTCGGGGCCGGGGAGCTGTTTTTT
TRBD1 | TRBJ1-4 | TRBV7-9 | CASLRQGGEKLFF | TGTGCCAGCCTCAGACAGGGAGGTGAAAAACTGTTTTTT
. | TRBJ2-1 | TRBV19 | CASSIYLYNEQFF | TGTGCCAGTAGTATTTACTTATACAATGAGCAGTTCTTC
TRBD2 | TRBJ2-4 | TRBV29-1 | CSVGGLAGRIQYF | TGCAGCGTGGGGGGACTAGCGGGCCGGATTCAGTACTTC
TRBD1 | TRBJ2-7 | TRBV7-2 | CASSSGQGAIHEQYF | TGTGCCAGCAGCTCCGGACAGGGGGCTATCCACGAGCAGTACTTC
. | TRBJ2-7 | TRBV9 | CASSVGIEGTYEQYF | TGTGCCAGCAGCGTAGGAATTGAGGGAACCTACGAGCAGTACTTC
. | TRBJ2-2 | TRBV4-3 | CASSPIGAHTGELFF | TGCGCCAGCAGTCCAATTGGGGCCCACACCGGGGAGCTGTTTTTT
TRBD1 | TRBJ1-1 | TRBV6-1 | CASSQDRGGPLNTEAFF | TGTGCCAGCAGTCAAGACAGGGGAGGTCCATTGAACACTGAAGCTTTCTTT
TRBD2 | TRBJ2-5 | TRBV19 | CASSTTGASGQETQYF | TGTGCCAGTAGTACTACCGGGGCTAGCGGTCAAGAGACCCAGTACTTC
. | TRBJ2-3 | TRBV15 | CATSREPLASWAQYF | TGTGCCACCAGCAGAGAACCTTTGGCTAGCTGGGCGCAGTATTTT
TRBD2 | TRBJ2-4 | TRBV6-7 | CASSAGGGIIIQYF | TGTGCCAGCTCCGCGGGAGGGGGCATAATTATTCAGTACTTC
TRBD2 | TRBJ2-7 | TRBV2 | CASSNRGLAGGSYEQYF | TGTGCCAGCAGTAACCGGGGACTAGCGGGAGGGTCTTACGAGCAGTACTTC
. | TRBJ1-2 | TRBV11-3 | CASSPAGFANYGYTF | TGTGCCAGCAGCCCCGCCGGGTTTGCTAACTATGGCTACACCTTC
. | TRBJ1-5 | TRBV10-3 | CAISEQVQPQHF | TGTGCCATCAGTGAACAGGTGCAGCCCCAGCATTTT
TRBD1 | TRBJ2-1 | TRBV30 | CAWTGGGDEQFF | TGTGCCTGGACAGGGGGCGGGGATGAGCAGTTCTTC
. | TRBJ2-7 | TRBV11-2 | CASSSTGSYEQYF | TGTGCCAGCAGCTCAACAGGGTCCTACGAGCAGTACTTC
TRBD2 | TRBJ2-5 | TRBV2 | CASSAGTSFPETQYF | TGTGCCAGCAGTGCCGGGACTAGTTTCCCAGAGACCCAGTACTTC
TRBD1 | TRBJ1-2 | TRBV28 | CASRDGTEVQGYTF | TGTGCCAGCAGGGACGGGACAGAGGTACAGGGCTACACCTTC
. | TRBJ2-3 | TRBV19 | CASSLQGPDTQYF | TGTGCCAGTAGTTTACAGGGCCCAGATACGCAGTATTTT
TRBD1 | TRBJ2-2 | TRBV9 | CASSVGRGQGDGELFF | TGTGCCAGCAGCGTGGGGAGGGGACAGGGCGACGGGGAGCTGTTTTTT